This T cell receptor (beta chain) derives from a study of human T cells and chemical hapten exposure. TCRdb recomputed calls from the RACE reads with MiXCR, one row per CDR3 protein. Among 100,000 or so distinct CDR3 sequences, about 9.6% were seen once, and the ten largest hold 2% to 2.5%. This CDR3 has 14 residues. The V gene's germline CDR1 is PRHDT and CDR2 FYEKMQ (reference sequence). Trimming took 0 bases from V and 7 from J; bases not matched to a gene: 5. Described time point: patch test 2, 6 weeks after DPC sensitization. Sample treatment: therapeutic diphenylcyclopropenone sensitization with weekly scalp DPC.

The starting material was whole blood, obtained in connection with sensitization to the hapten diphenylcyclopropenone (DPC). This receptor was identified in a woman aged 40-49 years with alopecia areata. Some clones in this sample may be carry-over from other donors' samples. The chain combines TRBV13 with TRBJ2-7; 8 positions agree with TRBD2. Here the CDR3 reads CASSLGAGAGEQYF. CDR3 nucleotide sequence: TGTGCCAGCAGCTTAGGAGCGGGAGCGGGGGAGCAGTACTTC.